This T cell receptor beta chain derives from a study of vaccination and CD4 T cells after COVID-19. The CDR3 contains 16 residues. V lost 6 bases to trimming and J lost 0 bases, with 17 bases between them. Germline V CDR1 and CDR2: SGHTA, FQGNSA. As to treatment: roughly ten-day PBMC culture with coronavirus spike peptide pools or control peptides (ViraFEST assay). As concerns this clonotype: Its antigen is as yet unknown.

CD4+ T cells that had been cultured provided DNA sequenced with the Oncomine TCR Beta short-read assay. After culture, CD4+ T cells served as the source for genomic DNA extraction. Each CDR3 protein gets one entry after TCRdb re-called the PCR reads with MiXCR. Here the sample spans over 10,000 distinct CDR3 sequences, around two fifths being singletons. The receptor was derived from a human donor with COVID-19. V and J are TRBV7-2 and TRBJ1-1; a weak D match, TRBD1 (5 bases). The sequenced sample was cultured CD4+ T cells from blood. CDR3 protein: CASSKAGSRVNTEAFF. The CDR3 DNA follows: TGTGCCAGCAGTAAAGCAGGGAGCAGAGTGAACACTGAAGCTTTCTTT.